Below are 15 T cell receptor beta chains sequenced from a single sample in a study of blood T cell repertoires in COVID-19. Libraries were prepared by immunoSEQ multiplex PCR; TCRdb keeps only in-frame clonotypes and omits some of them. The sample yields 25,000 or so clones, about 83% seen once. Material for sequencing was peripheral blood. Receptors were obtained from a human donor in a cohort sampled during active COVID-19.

The CDR3 sequence: CASSPSLGSGASTDTQYF. In nucleotides, the CDR3 is TGTGCCAGCAGCCCCTCCCTGGGAAGCGGGGCTAGCACAGATACGCAGTATTTT. The rearrangement uses TRBV3-1 (or the pseudogene TRBV3-2) and TRBJ2-3, with 7 nucleotides matching TRBD2. Trimming at V came to 4 bases and at J to 0 bases, leaving 13 bases not matched to a gene. Germline V gene sequence: CDR1 LGHDT, CDR2 YNNKEL (reference sequence). The CDR3 contains 18 residues.

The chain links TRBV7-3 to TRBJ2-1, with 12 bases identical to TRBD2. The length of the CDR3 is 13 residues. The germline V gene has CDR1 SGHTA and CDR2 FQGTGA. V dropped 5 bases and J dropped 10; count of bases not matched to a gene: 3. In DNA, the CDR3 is TGTGCCAGCAGCGCCGGGACTAGCGGGGAGCAGTTCTTC. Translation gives CASSAGTSGEQFF.

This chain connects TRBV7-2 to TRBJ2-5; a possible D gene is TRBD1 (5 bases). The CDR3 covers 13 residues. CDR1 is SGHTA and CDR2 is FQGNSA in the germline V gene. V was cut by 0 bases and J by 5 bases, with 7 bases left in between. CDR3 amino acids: CASSLATEETQYF. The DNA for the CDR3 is TGTGCCAGCAGCTTAGCGACAGAGGAGACCCAGTACTTC.

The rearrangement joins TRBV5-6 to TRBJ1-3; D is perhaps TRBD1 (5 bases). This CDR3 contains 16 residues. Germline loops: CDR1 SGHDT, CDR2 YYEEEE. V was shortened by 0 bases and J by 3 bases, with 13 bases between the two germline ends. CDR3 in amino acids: CASSLVSGPNGNTIYF. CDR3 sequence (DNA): TGTGCCAGCAGCTTGGTGTCAGGGCCTAATGGAAACACCATATATTTT.

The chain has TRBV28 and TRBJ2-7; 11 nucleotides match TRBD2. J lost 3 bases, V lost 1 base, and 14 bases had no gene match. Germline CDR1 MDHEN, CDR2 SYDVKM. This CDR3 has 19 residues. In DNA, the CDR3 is TGTGCCAGCAGTTTATATTCGACTAGCGGGAACAGGGGGCACTACGAGCAGTACTTC. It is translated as CASSLYSTSGNRGHYEQYF.

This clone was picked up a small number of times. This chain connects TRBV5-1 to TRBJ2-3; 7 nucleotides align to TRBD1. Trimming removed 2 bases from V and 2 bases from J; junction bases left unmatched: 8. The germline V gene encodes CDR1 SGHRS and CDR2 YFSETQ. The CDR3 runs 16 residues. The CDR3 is CASSFGTATYTDTQYF. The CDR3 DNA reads TGCGCCAGCAGCTTTGGGACAGCCACTTACACAGATACGCAGTATTTT.

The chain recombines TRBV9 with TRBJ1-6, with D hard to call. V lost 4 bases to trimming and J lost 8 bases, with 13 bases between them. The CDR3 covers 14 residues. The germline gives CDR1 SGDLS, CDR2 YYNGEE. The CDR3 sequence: CASSQNERDSPLHF. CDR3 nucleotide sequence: TGTGCCAGCAGCCAAAATGAGAGGGATTCACCCCTCCACTTT.

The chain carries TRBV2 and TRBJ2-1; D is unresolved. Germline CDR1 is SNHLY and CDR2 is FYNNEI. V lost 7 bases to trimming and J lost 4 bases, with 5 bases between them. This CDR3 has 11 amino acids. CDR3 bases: TGTGCCAGCACCCCGTACAATGAGCAGTTCTTC. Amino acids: CASTPYNEQFF. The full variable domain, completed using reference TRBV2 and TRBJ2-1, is EPEVTQTPSHQVTQMGQEVILRCVPISNHLYFYWYRQILGQKVEFLVSFYNNEISEKSEIFDDQFSVERPDGSNFTLKIRSTKLEDSAMYFCASTPYNEQFFGPGTRLTVL.

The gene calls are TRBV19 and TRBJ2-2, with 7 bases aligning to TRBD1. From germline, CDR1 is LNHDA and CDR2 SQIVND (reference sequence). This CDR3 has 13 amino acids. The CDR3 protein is CGGRDRNTGELFF. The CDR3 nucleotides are TGTGGGGGTCGGGACAGGAACACCGGGGAGCTGTTTTTT.

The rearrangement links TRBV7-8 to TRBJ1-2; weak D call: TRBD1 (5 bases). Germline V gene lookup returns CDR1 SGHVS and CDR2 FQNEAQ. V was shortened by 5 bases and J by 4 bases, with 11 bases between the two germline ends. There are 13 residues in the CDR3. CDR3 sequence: CASSLGGGYGYTF. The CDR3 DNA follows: TGTGCCAGCAGCCTTGGGGGGGGCTATGGCTACACCTTC.

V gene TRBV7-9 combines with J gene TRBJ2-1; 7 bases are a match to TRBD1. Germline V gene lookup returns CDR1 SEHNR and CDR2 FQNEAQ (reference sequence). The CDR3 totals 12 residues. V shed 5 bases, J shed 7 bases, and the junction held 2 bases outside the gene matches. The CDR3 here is CASSQQGNEQFF. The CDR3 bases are TGTGCCAGCAGCCAACAGGGGAATGAGCAGTTCTTC.

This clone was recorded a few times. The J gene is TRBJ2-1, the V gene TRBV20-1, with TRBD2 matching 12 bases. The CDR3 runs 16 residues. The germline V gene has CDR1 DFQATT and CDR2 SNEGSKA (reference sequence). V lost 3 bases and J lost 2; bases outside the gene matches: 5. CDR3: CSASPSGGAPYNEQFF. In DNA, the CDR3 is TGCAGTGCTAGTCCTAGCGGGGGGGCCCCCTACAATGAGCAGTTCTTC.

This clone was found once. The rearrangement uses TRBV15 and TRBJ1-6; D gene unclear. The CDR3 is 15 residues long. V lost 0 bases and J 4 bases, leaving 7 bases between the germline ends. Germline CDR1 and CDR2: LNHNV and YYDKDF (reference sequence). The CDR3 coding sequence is TGTGCCACCAGCAGAGAGGAGGGATATAATTCACCCCTCCACTTT. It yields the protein CATSREEGYNSPLHF.

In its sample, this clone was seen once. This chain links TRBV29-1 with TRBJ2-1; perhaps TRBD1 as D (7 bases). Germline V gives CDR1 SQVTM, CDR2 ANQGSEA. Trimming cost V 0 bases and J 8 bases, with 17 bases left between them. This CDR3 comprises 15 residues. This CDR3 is CSVEDLQGGRHEQFF. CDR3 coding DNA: TGCAGCGTTGAAGATCTTCAGGGGGGTCGACATGAGCAGTTCTTC.

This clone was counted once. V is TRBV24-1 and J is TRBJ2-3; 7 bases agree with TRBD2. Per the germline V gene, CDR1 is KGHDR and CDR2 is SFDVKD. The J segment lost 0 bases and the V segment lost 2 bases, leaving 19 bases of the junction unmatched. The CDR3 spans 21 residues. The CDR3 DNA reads TGTGCCACCAGTGATTCCACCCCCCTCGCGGGAGCGGCCTCTAGCACAGATACGCAGTATTTT. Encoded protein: CATSDSTPLAGAASSTDTQYF.